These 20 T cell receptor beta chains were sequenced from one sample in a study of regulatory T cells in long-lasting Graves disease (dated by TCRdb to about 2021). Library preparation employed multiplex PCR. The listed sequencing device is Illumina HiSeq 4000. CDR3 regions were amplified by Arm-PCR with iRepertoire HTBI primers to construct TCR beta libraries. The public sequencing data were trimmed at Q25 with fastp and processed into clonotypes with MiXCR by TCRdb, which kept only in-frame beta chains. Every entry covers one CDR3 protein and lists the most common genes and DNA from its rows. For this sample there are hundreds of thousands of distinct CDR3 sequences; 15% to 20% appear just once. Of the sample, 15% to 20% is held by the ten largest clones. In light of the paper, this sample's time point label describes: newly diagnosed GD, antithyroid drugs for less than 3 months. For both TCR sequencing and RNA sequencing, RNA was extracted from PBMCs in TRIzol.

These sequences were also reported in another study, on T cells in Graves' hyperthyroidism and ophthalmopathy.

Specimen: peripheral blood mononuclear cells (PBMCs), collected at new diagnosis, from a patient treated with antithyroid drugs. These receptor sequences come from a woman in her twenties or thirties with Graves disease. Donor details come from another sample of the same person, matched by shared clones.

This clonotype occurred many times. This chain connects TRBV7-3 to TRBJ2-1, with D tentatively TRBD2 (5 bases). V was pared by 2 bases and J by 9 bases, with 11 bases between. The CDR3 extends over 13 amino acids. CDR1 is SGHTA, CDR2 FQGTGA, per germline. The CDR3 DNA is TGTGCCAGCAGCTTATCAGGTGGGAGTGAGCAGTTCTTC. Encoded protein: CASSLSGGSEQFF.

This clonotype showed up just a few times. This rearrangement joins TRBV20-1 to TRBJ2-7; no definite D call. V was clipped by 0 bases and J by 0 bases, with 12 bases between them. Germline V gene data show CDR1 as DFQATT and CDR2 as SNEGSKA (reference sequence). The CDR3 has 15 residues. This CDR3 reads CSARDQERSSYEQYF. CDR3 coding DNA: TGCAGTGCTAGAGATCAAGAGAGAAGCTCCTACGAGCAGTACTTC.

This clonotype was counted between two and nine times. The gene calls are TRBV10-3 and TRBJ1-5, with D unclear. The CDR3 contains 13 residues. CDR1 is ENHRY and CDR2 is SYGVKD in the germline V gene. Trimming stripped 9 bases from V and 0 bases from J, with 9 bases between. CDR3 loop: CAIKKDSNQPQHF. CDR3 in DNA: TGTGCCATAAAGAAAGATAGCAATCAGCCCCAGCATTTT.

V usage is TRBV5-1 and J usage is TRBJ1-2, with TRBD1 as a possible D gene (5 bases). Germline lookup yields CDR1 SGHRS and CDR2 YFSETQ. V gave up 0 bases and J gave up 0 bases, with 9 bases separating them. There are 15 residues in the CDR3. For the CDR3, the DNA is TGCGCCAGCAGCTTGGATGGGGGATCTAACTATGGCTACACCTTC. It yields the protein CASSLDGGSNYGYTF. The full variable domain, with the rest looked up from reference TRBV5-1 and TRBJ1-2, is KAGVTQTPRYLIKTRGQQVTLSCSPISGHRSVSWYQQTPGQGLQFLFEYFSETQRNKGNFPGRFSGRQFSNSRSEMNVSTLELGDSALYLCASSLDGGSNYGYTFGSGTRLTVV.

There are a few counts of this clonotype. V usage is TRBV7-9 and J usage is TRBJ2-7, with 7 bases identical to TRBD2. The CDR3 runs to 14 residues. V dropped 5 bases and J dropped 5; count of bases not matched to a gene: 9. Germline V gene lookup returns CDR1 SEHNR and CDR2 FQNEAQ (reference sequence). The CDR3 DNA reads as TGTGCCAGCAGCCTGGGCGGGGGAGGGCACGAGCAGTACTTC. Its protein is CASSLGGGGHEQYF.

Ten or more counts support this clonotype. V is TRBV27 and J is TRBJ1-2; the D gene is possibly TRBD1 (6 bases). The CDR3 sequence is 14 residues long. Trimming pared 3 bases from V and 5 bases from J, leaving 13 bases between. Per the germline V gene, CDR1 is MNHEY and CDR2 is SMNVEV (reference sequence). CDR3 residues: CASSFGAGDYGYTF. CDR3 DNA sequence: TGTGCCAGCAGTTTTGGGGCAGGGGATTATGGCTACACCTTC.

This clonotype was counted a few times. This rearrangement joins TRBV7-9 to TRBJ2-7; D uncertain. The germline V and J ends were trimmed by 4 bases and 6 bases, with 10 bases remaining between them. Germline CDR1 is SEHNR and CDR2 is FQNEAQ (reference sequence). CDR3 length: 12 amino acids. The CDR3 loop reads CASSSAIPEQYF. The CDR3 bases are TGTGCCAGCAGCTCAGCGATTCCCGAGCAGTACTTC.

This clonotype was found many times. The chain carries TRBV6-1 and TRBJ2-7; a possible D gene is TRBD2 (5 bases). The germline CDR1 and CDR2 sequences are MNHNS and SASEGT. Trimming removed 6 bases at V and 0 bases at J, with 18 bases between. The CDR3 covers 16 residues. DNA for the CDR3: TGTGCCAGCAGCACAGCAAAGACGGGGAGCTCCTACGAGCAGTACTTC. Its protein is CASSTAKTGSSYEQYF.

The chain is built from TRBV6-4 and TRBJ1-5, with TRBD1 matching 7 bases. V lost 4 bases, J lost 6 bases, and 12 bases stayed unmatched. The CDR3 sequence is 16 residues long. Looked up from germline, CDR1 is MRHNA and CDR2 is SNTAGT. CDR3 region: CASSVRRQGLSQPQHF. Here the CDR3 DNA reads TGTGCCAGCAGTGTCCGCAGACAGGGTTTGAGTCAGCCCCAGCATTTT.

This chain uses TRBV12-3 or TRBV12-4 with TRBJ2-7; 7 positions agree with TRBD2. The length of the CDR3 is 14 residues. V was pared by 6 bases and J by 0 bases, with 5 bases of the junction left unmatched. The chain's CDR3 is CASRGPSGSYEQYF. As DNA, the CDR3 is TGTGCCAGCAGAGGTCCTAGCGGCTCCTACGAGCAGTACTTC.

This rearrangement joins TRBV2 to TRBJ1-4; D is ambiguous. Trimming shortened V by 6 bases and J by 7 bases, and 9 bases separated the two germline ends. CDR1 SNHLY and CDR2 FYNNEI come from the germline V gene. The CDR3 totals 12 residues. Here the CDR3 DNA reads TGTGCCAGCAGGCCGGAGGGTGAAAAACTGTTTTTT. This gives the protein CASRPEGEKLFF. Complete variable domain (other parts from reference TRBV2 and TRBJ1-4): EPEVTQTPSHQVTQMGQEVILRCVPISNHLYFYWYRQILGQKVEFLVSFYNNEISEKSEIFDDQFSVERPDGSNFTLKIRSTKLEDSAMYFCASRPEGEKLFFGSGTQLSVL.

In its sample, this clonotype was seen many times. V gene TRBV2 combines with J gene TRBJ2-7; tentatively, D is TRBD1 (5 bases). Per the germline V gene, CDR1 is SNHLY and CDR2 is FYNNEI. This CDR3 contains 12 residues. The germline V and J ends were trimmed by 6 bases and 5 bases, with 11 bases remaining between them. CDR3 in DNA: TGTGCCAGCAGGTTCCAGGGCCACGAGCAGTACTTC. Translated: CASRFQGHEQYF.

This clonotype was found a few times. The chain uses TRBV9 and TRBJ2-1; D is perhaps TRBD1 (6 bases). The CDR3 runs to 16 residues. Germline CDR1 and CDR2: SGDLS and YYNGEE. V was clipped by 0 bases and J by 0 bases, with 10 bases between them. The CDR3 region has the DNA TGTGCCAGCAGCGTAGACAGGGCGGGCTCCTACAATGAGCAGTTCTTC. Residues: CASSVDRAGSYNEQFF.

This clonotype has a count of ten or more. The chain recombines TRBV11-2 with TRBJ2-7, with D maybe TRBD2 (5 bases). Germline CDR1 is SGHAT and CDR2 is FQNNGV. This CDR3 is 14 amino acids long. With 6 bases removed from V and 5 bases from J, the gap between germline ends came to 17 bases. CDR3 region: CASRKERRSNEQYF. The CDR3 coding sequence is TGTGCCAGCAGAAAAGAGCGGAGAAGCAACGAGCAGTACTTC.

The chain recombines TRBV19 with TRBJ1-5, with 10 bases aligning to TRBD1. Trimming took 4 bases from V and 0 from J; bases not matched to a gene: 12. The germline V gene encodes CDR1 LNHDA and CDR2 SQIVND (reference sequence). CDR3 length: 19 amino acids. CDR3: CASSRSGQGVLYSNQPQHF. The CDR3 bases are TGTGCCAGTAGTAGGAGTGGACAGGGGGTACTGTATAGCAATCAGCCCCAGCATTTT.

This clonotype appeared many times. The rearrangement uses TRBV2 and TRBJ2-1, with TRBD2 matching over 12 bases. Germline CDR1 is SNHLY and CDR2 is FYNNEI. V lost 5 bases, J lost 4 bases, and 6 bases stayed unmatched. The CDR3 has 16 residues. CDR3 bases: TGTGCCAGCAGTTCCCCCGGGACTAGCGGGTACAATGAGCAGTTCTTC. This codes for CASSSPGTSGYNEQFF.

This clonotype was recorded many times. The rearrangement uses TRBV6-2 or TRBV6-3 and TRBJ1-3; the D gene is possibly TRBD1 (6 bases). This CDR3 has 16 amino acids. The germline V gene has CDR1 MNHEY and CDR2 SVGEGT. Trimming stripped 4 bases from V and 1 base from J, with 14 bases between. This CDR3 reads CASSLGQGGSGNTIYF. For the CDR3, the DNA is TGTGCCAGCAGTTTGGGGCAAGGGGGATCTGGAAACACCATATATTTT.

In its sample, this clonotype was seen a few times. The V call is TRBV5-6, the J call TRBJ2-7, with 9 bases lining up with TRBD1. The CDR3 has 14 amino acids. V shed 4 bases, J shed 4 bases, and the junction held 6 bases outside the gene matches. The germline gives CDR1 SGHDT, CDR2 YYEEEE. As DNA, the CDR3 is TGTGCCAGCAGCCCGTGGGACAGGGCGTACGAGCAGTACTTC. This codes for CASSPWDRAYEQYF.

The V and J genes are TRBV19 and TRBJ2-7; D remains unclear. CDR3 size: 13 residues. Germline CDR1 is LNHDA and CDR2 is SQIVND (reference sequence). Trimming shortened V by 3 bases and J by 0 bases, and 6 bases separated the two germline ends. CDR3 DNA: TGTGCCAGTAGTATTGTCAGCTCCTACGAGCAGTACTTC. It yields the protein CASSIVSSYEQYF.

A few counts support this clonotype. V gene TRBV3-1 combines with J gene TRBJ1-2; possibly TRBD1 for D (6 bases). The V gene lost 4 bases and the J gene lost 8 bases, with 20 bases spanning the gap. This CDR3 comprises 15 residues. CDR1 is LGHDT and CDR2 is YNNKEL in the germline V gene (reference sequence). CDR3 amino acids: CASSLGGGPSAGYTF. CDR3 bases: TGTGCCAGCAGCCTAGGGGGAGGCCCTTCGGCAGGCTACACCTTC.